This passage covers 6 T cell receptor beta chains from one sample sequenced in a study of cytomegalovirus exposure and HLA in healthy donors (dated by TCRdb to about 2017). Libraries were built with the immunoSEQ multiplex PCR assay. For the multiplex PCR, a mixture combining 60 forward primers for TCR Vbeta segments and 13 reverse primers for TCR Jbeta segments was used. The table comes from immuneACCESS by way of TCRdb, which keeps in-frame sequences with V and J called. Part of the clones is missing from these tables; in studies checked, under half for an unresolved V gene and the rest for unknown reasons. The sample table contains around 170,000 clones; only one count was recorded for just under 80% of them. The top ten clonotypes cover 1% of the sample. Sequences were obtained from PBMCs. The receptor source for this set is a woman between 45 and 65 years old in good health and CMV-seropositive.

The genes are TRBV15 and TRBJ1-6; D may be TRBD1 (6 bases). This CDR3 region has 16 residues. The germline gives CDR1 LNHNV, CDR2 YYDKDF (reference sequence). The V end lost 5 bases, the J end lost 7 bases, and 18 bases lay between the germline ends. The CDR3 protein is CATSPRGDMPNSPLHF. CDR3 sequence (DNA): TGTGCCACCAGCCCCCGGGGGGACATGCCAAATTCACCCCTCCACTTT.

This clone occurred a few times. J is TRBJ2-2 and V is TRBV5-6; 7 bases are a match to TRBD1. Germline assignment: CDR1 SGHDT and CDR2 YYEEEE. J was trimmed by 7 bases and V by 3 bases; bases with no gene match: 6. The length of the CDR3 is 14 residues. This chain's CDR3 is CASSYKTGIGELFF. The CDR3 DNA follows: TGTGCCAGCAGCTACAAGACAGGGATCGGGGAGCTGTTTTTT.

The V call is TRBV18, the J call TRBJ2-5, with TRBD2 identical over 11 bases. Germline V CDR1 and CDR2: KGHSH, LQKENI. V shed 5 bases and J 11 bases; nucleotides not matched to a gene: 13. This CDR3 has 15 residues. The CDR3 DNA reads TGTGCCAGCTCAGATCGGACTAGCGGGTTGGATGAGCAGTACTTC. Translating gives CASSDRTSGLDEQYF.

The chain is built from TRBV4-3 and TRBJ2-7, with TRBD2 matching 9 bases. V gave up 3 bases and J gave up 5 bases; unmatched junction bases: 11. This CDR3 spans 16 amino acids. Germline V lookup: CDR1 LGHNA, CDR2 YSLEER. DNA for the CDR3: TGCGCCAGCAGCCACTTCTCCGGGACTAGCTTCGACGAGCAGTACTTC. Protein sequence: CASSHFSGTSFDEQYF.

This chain uses TRBV2 with TRBJ1-5; D uncertain. The CDR3 runs to 16 residues. The V and J ends lost 9 bases and 0 bases respectively, with 18 bases between them. Germline V gene data show CDR1 as SNHLY and CDR2 as FYNNEI. The CDR3 sequence is CASQRGGTFSNQPQHF. The CDR3 coding sequence is TGTGCCAGTCAGCGGGGTGGTACTTTTAGCAATCAGCCCCAGCATTTT.

There are a few counts of this clone. The chain is built from TRBV19 and TRBJ1-5; the D gene is possibly TRBD1 (5 bases). From germline, CDR1 is LNHDA and CDR2 SQIVND (reference sequence). V gave up 3 bases and J gave up 0 bases, with 9 bases separating them. The CDR3 runs 15 residues. The CDR3 DNA sequence: TGTGCCAGTAGTATGGGCAGGGATAGCAATCAGCCCCAGCATTTT. This sequence encodes CASSMGRDSNQPQHF. Full variable domain (remainder filled in from reference TRBV19 and TRBJ1-5): DGGITQSPKYLFRKEGQNVTLSCEQNLNHDAMYWYRQDPGQGLRLIYYSQIVNDFQKGDIAEGYSVSREKKESFPLTVTSAQKNPTAFYLCASSMGRDSNQPQHFGDGTRLSIL.